This T cell receptor (beta chain) was sequenced during a study of beta chain features in type 1 diabetes. Study background: Healthy donors and patients had similar age, gender and cell yields. General study points: Researchers report that Type 1 diabetes patients had moderately but significantly shorter TCRB CDR3s across all four CD4+ subsets. Relative to healthy donors, patients appeared to have naive, central memory and Treg TCRB repertoires that were more similar. VDJ junctions in type 1 diabetes patients carried more deletions and fewer insertions.

This CDR3 is 15 amino acids long. Germline values: CDR1 SGHNT, CDR2 YYREEE (reference sequence). Trimming cost V 4 bases and J 0 bases, with 10 bases left between them. A heparinised blood draw that averaged about 110 mL was obtained once from each donor. Worth noting for this clone: Its antigen is still unknown.

All of the isolated RNA was reverse transcribed, so expressed TCRB transcripts were sequenced. Clones were read by immunoSEQ multiplex PCR, and TCRdb kept only the in-frame ones, dropping some. Here the sample spans about 640,000 clones, under 15% being singletons. The chain recombines TRBV5-4 with TRBJ1-4; possible D gene TRBD1, 5 bases. This clonotype originated in a man younger than 45 with type 1 diabetes. Material for sequencing was naive CD4+ T cells from blood. CDR3 region: CASSVTVATNEKLFF. The CDR3 nucleotides are TGTGCCAGCAGCGTGACAGTGGCAACTAATGAAAAACTGTTTTTT.